The sequence of this TCR beta chain was determined in a study of monozygotic twins with inflammatory bowel disease. Study results and limitations: Findings did not support one strong IBD-associated signal or clonotype.

With eight separate reactions per sample, the authors made cDNA. TCRdb derives one entry per CDR3 protein from the 5' RACE reads, leaving out DNA. The sample includes 350,000 to 550,000 distinct CDR3 sequences. Germline V gene data show CDR1 as SGDLS and CDR2 as YYNGEE. The CDR3 runs 15 residues. With regard to this clonotype: Its cognate antigen is unknown.

Donors gave approximately 2.5 ml of blood apiece. The chain couples TRBV9 to TRBJ2-1; TCRdb calls TRBD2, which cannot be checked without DNA. The receptor's source is a human donor with ulcerative colitis or Crohn's disease, or a healthy co-twin of an affected twin (not recorded which). The sample was blood. The CDR3 protein is CASSVESGSLDEQFF.